Described below is a single TCR beta chain sequence and its context. Its antigen has not been determined. No per-base quality is available; no much larger clone lies one base away. In the germline V gene (reference sequence), CDR1 corresponds to MNHEY and CDR2 to SMNVEV. CDR3 length: 16 amino acids, cysteine to phenylalanine. Only CDR3 DNA remains: 48 bases, in frame from the first base. V lost 5 bases and J lost 4 bases, and the count of bases not matched to a germline gene is 8. Using the deep immunoSEQ assay, multiplex PCR amplified TCR CDR3 regions from genomic DNA. For each cell subset, the extracted genomic DNA was distributed evenly across all wells of several immunoSEQ 96-well plates, and each plate served as one replicate. For unsorted PBMC, approximately 0.3 ug of genomic DNA, equivalent to around 30,000 T cell genomes, went into each replicate PCR. Ten immunoSEQ deep assay plates were used to sequence unsorted PBMC genomic DNA. Purified libraries were measured with a Qubit 3.0 fluorometer, size-checked on a Bioanalyzer 2100, and measured again with the KAPA Library Quantification kit. Every immunoSEQ 96-well plate was sequenced on a dedicated single-read 150-cycle Illumina NextSeq 550 flow cell. In the source study's methods: Because only junctional sequences without quality scores were contained in the immunoSEQ output, filtering matching that applied to full-length reads could not be performed. To assign V/J genes and CDR3, sequences were annotated using PyIR, a Python wrapper for IgBLAST v1.9, with IMGT germline references. Reads with weak V/J assignments (E-value above 1e-6), missing CDR3, stop codons, out-of-frame junctions, or ambiguous translated residues were removed. V3J clonotypes were defined as sequences sharing an identical inferred V gene, J gene, and CDR3 amino acid sequence. To compute the percentage overlap between repertoires, the number of shared unique clonotypes was divided by the size of the smaller repertoire. Three approaches were used to assess repertoire richness: RTK rarefaction, the Chao1 estimator, and Recon v2.1 estimates of unobserved clonotypes. TCRdb holds this immuneACCESS table with in-frame rearrangements only. Some clones are missing; in checked studies, unresolved V genes explain under half, and the rest has no known cause. The DNA gave D and trimming, while V, J and clone size come from that table. The sample records a few hundred thousand clones, around 78% of which are singletons. The leading ten clones occupy around 12% of the sample.

This sample was included in a study of shared clonotypes between healthy human individuals (dated by TCRdb to between 2020 and 2021). About the full investigation: A couple of women and a few men aged 18 to 49 years were included in the cohort. Blood TCR repertoires of several healthy adults were deeply sequenced to estimate repertoire size and the extent of clonotype sharing between individuals. Different laboratories and diverse techniques were used to prepare libraries and sequence TCR repertoires, to increase sequencing depth and limit assay-specific biases. Leukapheresis yielded between about 0.8 and 8.9 billion PBMCs per donor.

The donors were healthy, HIV-negative adults with no recently reported acute infections or vaccinations. Only Caucasian adults living in Nashville, Tennessee, USA were represented among the donors. For unsorted samples, approximately 81 million PBMCs were counted, and genomic DNA was extracted using the QIAamp DNA Blood Mini kit. After blood collection by leukapheresis, PBMCs were isolated using Ficoll-Histopaque density gradient centrifugation and then cryopreserved in the vapor phase of liquid nitrogen. The paper's findings and limits, for the study overall: The small number of donors limited the genetic and exposure-history diversity represented. Sampling was restricted to blood, and TCR repertoires in tissues likely differ from the TCR repertoires found in blood. Based on pairwise subsampling, the degree of clonotype sharing among donors was expected to be affected by sequencing depth.

The chain was built from TRBV27 and TRBJ1-5, with 10 central nucleotides matching TRBD1. The receptor was isolated from a woman in her thirties or forties in good health. Some clones in this sample may be carry-over from other donors' samples. Sequencing was done on a sample of PBMCs. The CDR3 sequence is CASSPRRGQGNQPQHF. The DNA is as follows: TGTGCCAGCAGTCCGAGGAGGGGACAGGGGAATCAGCCCCAGCATTTT.